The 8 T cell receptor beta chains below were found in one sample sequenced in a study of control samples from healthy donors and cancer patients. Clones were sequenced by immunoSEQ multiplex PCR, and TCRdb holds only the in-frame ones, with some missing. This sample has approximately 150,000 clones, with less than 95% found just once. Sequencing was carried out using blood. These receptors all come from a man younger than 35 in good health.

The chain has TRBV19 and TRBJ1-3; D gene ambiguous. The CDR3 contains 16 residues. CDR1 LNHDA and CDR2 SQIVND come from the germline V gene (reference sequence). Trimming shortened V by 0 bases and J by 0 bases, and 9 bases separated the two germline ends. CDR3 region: CASSIDPPDSGNTIYF. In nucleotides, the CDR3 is TGTGCCAGTAGTATAGATCCGCCGGACTCTGGAAACACCATATATTTT.

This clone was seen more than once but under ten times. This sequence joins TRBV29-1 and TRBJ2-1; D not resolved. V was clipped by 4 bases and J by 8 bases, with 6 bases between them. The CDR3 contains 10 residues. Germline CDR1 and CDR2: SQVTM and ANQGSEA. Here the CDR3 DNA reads TGCAGCGTTGCTTTTGATGAGCAGTTCTTC. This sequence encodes CSVAFDEQFF.

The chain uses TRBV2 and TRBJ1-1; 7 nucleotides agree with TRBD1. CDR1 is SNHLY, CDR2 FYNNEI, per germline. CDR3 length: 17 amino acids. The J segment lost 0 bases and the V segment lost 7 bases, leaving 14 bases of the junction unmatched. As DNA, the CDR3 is TGTGCCAGCACCGGAACAGGGGTGGTCTCAGTGAACACTGAAGCTTTCTTT. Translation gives CASTGTGVVSVNTEAFF.

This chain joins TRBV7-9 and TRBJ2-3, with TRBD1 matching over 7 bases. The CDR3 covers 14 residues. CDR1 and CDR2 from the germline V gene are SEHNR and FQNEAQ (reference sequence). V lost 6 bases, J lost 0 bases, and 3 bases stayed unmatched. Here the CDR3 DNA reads TGTGCCAGCAGAGGGGGCATGAGCACAGATACGCAGTATTTT. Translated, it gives CASRGGMSTDTQYF.

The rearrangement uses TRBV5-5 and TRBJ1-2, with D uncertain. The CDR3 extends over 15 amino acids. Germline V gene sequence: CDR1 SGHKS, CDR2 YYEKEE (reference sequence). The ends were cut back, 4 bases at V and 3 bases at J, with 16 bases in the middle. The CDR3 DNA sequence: TGTGCCAGCAGCCTGGGATCCTGGACGGACTATGGCTACACCTTC. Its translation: CASSLGSWTDYGYTF.

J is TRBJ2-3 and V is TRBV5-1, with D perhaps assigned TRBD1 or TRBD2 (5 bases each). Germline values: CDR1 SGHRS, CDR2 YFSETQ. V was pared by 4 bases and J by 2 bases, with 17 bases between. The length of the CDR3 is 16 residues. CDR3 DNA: TGCGCCAGCAGCCCGGAAGGGACCCAAGACACAGATACGCAGTATTTT. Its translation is CASSPEGTQDTDTQYF.

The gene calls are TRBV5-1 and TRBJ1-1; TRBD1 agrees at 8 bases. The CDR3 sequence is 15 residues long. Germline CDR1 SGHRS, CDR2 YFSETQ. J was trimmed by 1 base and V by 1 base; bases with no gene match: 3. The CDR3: CASSLSGTGNTEAFF. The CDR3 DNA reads TGCGCCAGCAGCTTGTCCGGGACAGGGAACACTGAAGCTTTCTTT. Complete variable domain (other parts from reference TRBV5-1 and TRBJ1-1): KAGVTQTPRYLIKTRGQQVTLSCSPISGHRSVSWYQQTPGQGLQFLFEYFSETQRNKGNFPGRFSGRQFSNSRSEMNVSTLELGDSALYLCASSLSGTGNTEAFFGQGTRLTVV.

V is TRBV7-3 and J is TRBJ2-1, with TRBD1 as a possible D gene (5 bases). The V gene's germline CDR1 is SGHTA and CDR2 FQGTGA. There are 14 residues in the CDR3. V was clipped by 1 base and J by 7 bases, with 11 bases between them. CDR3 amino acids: CASSLRGRENEQFF. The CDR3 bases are TGTGCCAGCAGCTTAAGGGGCAGGGAAAATGAGCAGTTCTTC.